This TCR beta chain is from a study of cytomegalovirus exposure and HLA in healthy donors (dated by TCRdb to about 2017). Regarding the research as a whole: According to a later analysis, one platform produced both the 120 validation repertoires and the approximately 660 repertoires of the first cohort. The study aimed to test whether signatures of past pathogen exposure could be identified by cataloging public T cell receptors. Besides the first cohort of roughly 700 subjects, a separate validation cohort made up of some 110 different subjects was used. The study combined high-throughput TCR immunosequencing, statistical association of individual TCRs with disease status, and machine learning to predict cytomegalovirus infection status. General study outcomes and caveats: A later analysis found that TCRs clustered in the first cohort also tended to co-occur in the roughly 120 validation repertoires, with approximately 95% of cluster scores above 0. In vitro tests confirmed that a few of the cytomegalovirus-associated TCR beta chains recognize cytomegalovirus antigens. The classifier was reported to diagnose cytomegalovirus status with high specificity and sensitivity in both the original cohort and the validation cohort. A total of some 180 TCR beta chains were listed by the study as associated with cytomegalovirus. According to the authors, the approach could potentially be generalized to other disease states and immunological phenotypes. A later analysis had no HLA typing for the validation cohort, so co-occurrence there was scored across all 130 or so repertoires. Across donors, most TCR sequences were observed very rarely, whereas some public TCRs were present in many individuals.

Separate from the approximately 730-subject first cohort, the validation cohort of about 110 subjects was the group to which the donors belonged. The CDR3 holds 15 amino acids from the cysteine to the phenylalanine. Only the CDR3 part of the read is kept: 45 bases, read in frame from the first base. Sequences SGHDT (CDR1) and YYEEEE (CDR2) are obtained from the germline V gene. V is pared back by 4 bases and J by 4 bases, with 17 bases lying between the germline termini. The library was generated by the immunoSEQ multiplex PCR assay. As for the original processing: A statistical classification framework was built to diagnose cytomegalovirus status from the catalog of TCR beta chain sequences. The source is immuneACCESS, and TCRdb retained only in-frame sequences with V and J called. Part of the clones is not carried over; for the studies checked, unresolved V genes explain less than half of this, and the remainder is unexplained. The DNA was the basis for D and trimming; V, J and clone size are from that table. For this sample there are 150,000 to 200,000 clones; under 95% appear just once. Of the sample, around 2.7% falls within the top ten clones.

In regard to this clone: Its antigen remains undetermined. The sample holds no much larger clone one base away, and base qualities are not on file.

Sequencing input: PBMCs. Recombination connected TRBV5-6 to TRBJ1-2; possibly the D gene is TRBD1, per 6 matching bases. The clonotype originates from a woman aged 18 to 35 in good health and CMV-seropositive. The DNA reads as follows: TGTGCCAGCAGCCCGCTACAGGGTTCAGTCTATGGCTACACCTTC. Translation gives CASSPLQGSVYGYTF.